This TCR beta chain was recovered during a study of T cell changes during pregnancy in multiple sclerosis. The germline gives CDR1 MNHNS, CDR2 SASEGT. This CDR3 comprises 15 residues. Trimming cost V 5 bases and J 1 base, with 14 bases left between them. The table came from immunoSEQ multiplex PCR; TCRdb's copy has only in-frame clones and leaves some out. The table lists 95,000 to 150,000 clones, approximately 93% of them singletons. This specimen consisted of peripheral blood, obtained before pregnancy. This TCR was sampled from a female donor with multiple sclerosis, enrolled in a pregnancy study. This chain uses TRBV6-1 with TRBJ1-1, with D perhaps TRBD1 (5 bases). The CDR3 DNA sequence: TGTGCCAGCAGTCTTACGGGACTCCGGAACACTGAAGCTTTCTTT. Its translation: CASSLTGLRNTEAFF.